A single sample is the source of the 30 T cell receptor beta chains below, sequenced in a study of OX40 agonist ivuxolimab in advanced cancers. Library method: the immunoSEQ multiplex PCR assay. TCRdb stores this immuneACCESS table with in-frame sequences only. Part of the clones is absent; in the studies checked, under half of the shortfall reflects unresolved V genes, and no reason is known for the rest. The sample records 90,000 to 95,000 clones, around four fifths of which are singletons. Clones ranked in the top ten supply around 1.1% of the sample. The source was CD4+ or CD8+ T cells sorted from blood, collected in a trial of the OX40 agonist ivuxolimab. The receptors derive from an adult with an advanced solid tumor such as melanoma, head and neck, liver or kidney cancer.

The chain employs TRBV5-5 and TRBJ2-7; no reliable D call. Germline CDR1 reads SGHKS; CDR2 reads YYEKEE (reference sequence). CDR3 length: 12 amino acids. V lost 4 bases and J lost 4, with 9 bases in between. The CDR3, as DNA: TGTGCCAGCAGCCGATCAGGTTACGAGCAGTACGTC. It encodes CASSRSGYEQYV.

This chain joins TRBV7-9 and TRBJ2-1; 9 nucleotides align to TRBD1. Germline values: CDR1 SEHNR, CDR2 FQNEAQ (reference sequence). The CDR3 has 15 residues. The V segment lost 1 base and the J segment 6 bases; nucleotides outside the gene matches: 4. The CDR3 region has the DNA TGTGCCAGCAGCTTAGACAGACAGGGGGGCAATGAGCAGTTCTTC. Protein sequence: CASSLDRQGGNEQFF.

The V call is TRBV4-1, the J call TRBJ1-5; no definite D call. The V gene's germline CDR1 is MGHRA and CDR2 YSYEKL. With 4 bases removed from V and 5 bases from J, the gap between germline ends came to 9 bases. This CDR3 has 13 amino acids. The CDR3 loop is CASSLLLDQPQHF. The CDR3 DNA reads as TGCGCCAGCAGCCTGCTTTTGGATCAGCCCCAGCATTTT.

The V and J genes are TRBV5-1 and TRBJ2-3, with 10 bases that match TRBD2. Trimming at V came to 3 bases and at J to 6 bases, leaving 10 bases not matched to a gene. Looked up from germline, CDR1 is SGHRS and CDR2 is YFSETQ. CDR3 length equals 16 residues. CDR3 amino acids: CASSSLAGKFVDTQYF. The CDR3 DNA reads as TGCGCCAGCAGCTCACTAGCGGGGAAGTTTGTGGATACGCAGTATTTT.

Only one count was recorded for this clone. V and J are TRBV5-4 and TRBJ2-1; TRBD2 is a possible D gene (6 bases). The CDR3 runs to 15 residues. Germline V gene lookup returns CDR1 SGHNT and CDR2 YYREEE (reference sequence). Trimming pared 0 bases from V and 0 bases from J, leaving 7 bases between. The CDR3, as DNA: TGTGCCAGCAGCTTGGGAGCGGGCTCCTACAATGAGCAGTTCTTC. Protein sequence: CASSLGAGSYNEQFF. Supplemented by reference TRBV5-4 and TRBJ2-1, the full variable domain reads ETGVTQSPTHLIKTRGQQVTLRCSSQSGHNTVSWYQQALGQGPQFIFQYYREEENGRGNFPPRFSGLQFPNYSSELNVNALELDDSALYLCASSLGAGSYNEQFFGPGTRLTVL.

The chain joins TRBV5-4 to TRBJ1-4, with 7 bases lining up with TRBD1. Germline CDR1 and CDR2: SGHNT and YYREEE (reference sequence). The CDR3 runs 14 residues. The V and J ends lost 5 bases and 6 bases, in that order; junction bases with no gene match: 7. The CDR3 loop is CASSRDRADEKLFF. Written as DNA, the CDR3 is TGTGCCAGCAGTCGTGACAGGGCTGATGAAAAACTGTTTTTT.

The chain uses TRBV5-4 and TRBJ2-1, with TRBD1 matching over 11 bases. CDR1 SGHNT and CDR2 YYREEE come from the germline V gene (reference sequence). Losses at the gene ends were 10 bases for V and 8 bases for J; bases not matched to a gene: 8. CDR3 length: 13 residues. The CDR3 loop is CAAQGQGGYEQFF. CDR3 nucleotides: TGTGCCGCCCAGGGACAGGGGGGATATGAGCAGTTCTTC.

The rearrangement links TRBV7-8 to TRBJ2-7; 9 bases fit TRBD1. This CDR3 spans 15 amino acids. The germline gives CDR1 SGHVS, CDR2 FQNEAQ. Trimming took 5 bases from V and 9 from J; bases not matched to a gene: 14. CDR3: CASSTPGQGPLGQYF. CDR3 sequence (DNA): TGTGCCAGCAGCACCCCGGGACAGGGTCCCCTGGGGCAGTACTTC. The variable domain in full, with the rest retrieved from reference TRBV7-8 and TRBJ2-7, is GAGVSQSPRYKVAKRGQDVALRCDPISGHVSLFWYQQALGQGPEFLTYFQNEAQLDKSGLPSDRFFAERPEGSVSTLKIQRTQQEDSAVYLCASSTPGQGPLGQYFGPGTRLTVT.

The chain has TRBV28 and TRBJ2-6; D might be TRBD2 (5 bases). Trimming left V 3 bases short and J 3 bases short, with 9 bases between. The CDR3 is made up of 15 amino acids. Per the germline V gene, CDR1 is MDHEN and CDR2 is SYDVKM. The CDR3 reads CASSLRGNGANVLTF. For the CDR3, the DNA is TGTGCCAGCAGTTTGAGAGGGAATGGGGCCAACGTCCTGACTTTC. Using reference TRBV28 and TRBJ2-6 for the parts outside the CDR3, the full variable domain is DVKVTQSSRYLVKRTGEKVFLECVQDMDHENMFWYRQDPGLGLRLIYFSYDVKMKEKGDIPEGYSVSREKKERFSLILESASTNQTSMYLCASSLRGNGANVLTFGAGSRLTVL.

This clone occurred once. The V gene is TRBV5-1, the J gene TRBJ2-4; D possibly corresponds to TRBD2 (5 bases). Trimming shortened V by 0 bases and J by 0 bases, and 10 bases separated the two germline ends. The CDR3 contains 16 residues. Germline V CDR1 and CDR2: SGHRS, YFSETQ. The CDR3 nucleotides read TGCGCCAGCAGCTTGGTCCCAGGACTAGCCAAAAACATTCAGTACTTC. Translating gives CASSLVPGLAKNIQYF. Full variable domain (outside the CDR3, taken from reference TRBV5-1 and TRBJ2-4): KAGVTQTPRYLIKTRGQQVTLSCSPISGHRSVSWYQQTPGQGLQFLFEYFSETQRNKGNFPGRFSGRQFSNSRSEMNVSTLELGDSALYLCASSLVPGLAKNIQYFGAGTRLSVL.

The chain uses TRBV5-1 and TRBJ1-3; D ambiguous. V was shortened by 0 bases and J by 2 bases, with 12 bases between the two germline ends. The CDR3 has 16 residues. CDR1 is SGHRS, CDR2 YFSETQ, per germline. CDR3 sequence (DNA): TGCGCCAGCAGCTTGGGAGGTCGGGGAGCTGGAAACACCATATATTTT. Protein sequence: CASSLGGRGAGNTIYF. The full variable domain, its missing parts supplied by reference TRBV5-1 and TRBJ1-3, is KAGVTQTPRYLIKTRGQQVTLSCSPISGHRSVSWYQQTPGQGLQFLFEYFSETQRNKGNFPGRFSGRQFSNSRSEMNVSTLELGDSALYLCASSLGGRGAGNTIYFGEGSWLTVV.

The rearrangement uses TRBV6-5 and TRBJ2-3; 8 nucleotides align to TRBD2. Trimming cost V 6 bases and J 4 bases; bases outside gene matches: 9. The CDR3 runs 15 residues. CDR1 MNHEY and CDR2 SVGAGI come from the germline V gene. The CDR3 nucleotides are TGTGCCAGCAGAACCCGGGGGGGTTCCTCAGATACGCAGTATTTT. It specifies CASRTRGGSSDTQYF.

The rearrangement uses TRBV10-3 and TRBJ2-3, with 7 bases lining up with TRBD1. Germline V CDR1 and CDR2: ENHRY, SYGVKD. The length of the CDR3 is 14 residues. V lost 7 bases, J lost 0 bases, and 4 bases stayed unmatched. In nucleotides, the CDR3 is TGTGCCATCACCGGGACAGATAGCACAGATACGCAGTATTTT. It translates to CAITGTDSTDTQYF.

The chain recombines TRBV11-2 with TRBJ1-6; possibly TRBD1 for D (6 bases). CDR1 and CDR2 from the germline V gene are SGHAT and FQNNGV. This CDR3 has 18 amino acids. The germline V and J ends were trimmed by 2 bases and 9 bases, with 23 bases remaining between them. The CDR3 coding sequence is TGTGCCAGCAGCTTAAGCAGAAAGGGGTACAGGGAGAGTTCACCCCTCCACTTT. Translation gives CASSLSRKGYRESSPLHF. The full variable domain, its missing parts supplied by reference TRBV11-2 and TRBJ1-6, is EAGVAQSPRYKIIEKRQSVAFWCNPISGHATLYWYQQILGQGPKLLIQFQNNGVVDDSQLPKDRFSAERLKGVDSTLKIQPAKLEDSAVYLCASSLSRKGYRESSPLHFGNGTRLTVT.

The CDR3 DNA reads TGTGCCAGCAACAGGGGGGCAAACACAGATACGCAGTATTTT. This encodes CASNRGANTDTQYF. The chain has TRBV9 and TRBJ2-3; 8 nucleotides match TRBD1. CDR1 SGDLS and CDR2 YYNGEE come from the germline V gene. The CDR3 loop spans 14 amino acids. V shed 6 bases, J shed 2 bases, and the junction held 5 bases outside the gene matches.

V and J are TRBV29-1 and TRBJ1-1; D may be TRBD1 (6 bases). V shed 8 bases and J shed 1 base, with 23 bases lying between them. The CDR3 has 16 amino acids. Germline V gene data show CDR1 as SQVTM and CDR2 as ANQGSEA. CDR3 in amino acids: CSSRGRGGAKNTEAFF. CDR3 sequence (DNA): TGCAGCTCCAGGGGTAGGGGGGGCGCAAAGAACACTGAAGCTTTCTTT.

This rearrangement joins TRBV30 to TRBJ2-7, with no clear D. The CDR3 has 11 residues. Germline V gene data show CDR1 as GTSNPN and CDR2 as SVGIG (reference sequence). Trimming cost V 1 base and J 7 bases, with 8 bases left between them. The CDR3 here is CAWSDEGEQYF. In DNA, the CDR3 is TGTGCCTGGAGTGACGAAGGGGAGCAGTACTTC. The variable domain in full, completed from reference TRBV30 and TRBJ2-7, reads SQTIHQWPATLVQPVGSPLSLECTVEGTSNPNLYWYRQAAGRGLQLLFYSVGIGQISSEVPQNLSASRPQDRQFILSSKKLLLSDSGFYLCAWSDEGEQYFGPGTRLTVT.

This sequence joins TRBV19 and TRBJ2-1; the match to TRBD1 covers 11 bases. Germline V CDR1 and CDR2: LNHDA, SQIVND (reference sequence). J gave up 4 bases and V 7 bases, and 6 bases lay outside the gene matches. The CDR3 length is 15 residues. For the CDR3, the DNA is TGTGCCAGTAAGGGACAGGGGGACTCTTACAATGAGCAGTTCTTC. It encodes CASKGQGDSYNEQFF.

This rearrangement joins TRBV28 to TRBJ1-6; a weak D match, TRBD1 (5 bases). This CDR3 spans 15 amino acids. The germline V gene encodes CDR1 MDHEN and CDR2 SYDVKM. V was shortened by 4 bases and J by 7 bases, with 14 bases between the two germline ends. The CDR3 DNA reads TGTGCCAGCAGTTCACCGGGACCTTGGAATTCACCCCTCCACTTT. Protein product: CASSSPGPWNSPLHF.

This chain links TRBV6-5 with TRBJ2-3, with 13 bases identical to TRBD2. V shed 6 bases, J shed 4 bases, and the junction held 4 bases outside the gene matches. CDR3 length: 15 residues. Germline V gene lookup returns CDR1 MNHEY and CDR2 SVGAGI. The CDR3 reads CASRSGLAGSDTQYF. DNA of the CDR3: TGTGCCAGCAGATCGGGACTAGCGGGATCAGATACGCAGTATTTT.

The V gene is TRBV28, the J gene TRBJ2-5; D possibly corresponds to TRBD2 (6 bases). CDR1 and CDR2 from the germline V gene are MDHEN and SYDVKM. V gave up 5 bases and J gave up 1 base, with 14 bases separating them. The CDR3 loop spans 15 amino acids. The CDR3 nucleotides are TGTGCCAGCAGTCCAAGGCGGACTATCCAAGAGACCCAGTACTTC. Residues: CASSPRRTIQETQYF.

Comment on this clone: Sequence at one end of the junction differs from germline and may be a read error. This chain connects TRBV27 to TRBJ2-3; 15 bases line up with TRBD2. The germline V gene encodes CDR1 MNHEY and CDR2 SMNVEV (reference sequence). The CDR3 length is 18 residues. The CDR3 region has the DNA TGTGCCAGCAGTCTATCCGGACTAGCGGGGGGGATCACAGATACGCAGTATTTT. The encoded protein is CASSLSGLAGGITDTQYF.

The rearrangement uses TRBV4-2 and TRBJ2-3, with 7 positions matching TRBD2. Trimming took 1 base from V and 7 from J; bases not matched to a gene: 5. CDR3 length: 14 amino acids. Germline-derived CDR1 and CDR2 are LGHNA and YNFKEQ. The CDR3 nucleotides read TGTGCCAGCAGCCAAGGGACTAGTGCAAATACGCAGTATTTT. Its translation is CASSQGTSANTQYF.

This chain joins TRBV5-1 and TRBJ2-5; TRBD1 aligns across 8 bases. Unmatched junction bases numbered 1, after V lost 7 bases and J lost 2 bases. The CDR3 runs to 12 residues. In germline, CDR1 is SGHRS, CDR2 YFSETQ. This chain's CDR3 is CASGTGQETQYF. CDR3 bases: TGCGCCAGCGGGACAGGTCAAGAGACCCAGTACTTC.

The chain carries TRBV6-5 and TRBJ1-2; D call uncertain. Per the germline V gene, CDR1 is MNHEY and CDR2 is SVGAGI. This CDR3 spans 13 amino acids. The V end lost 4 bases, the J end lost 3 bases, and 9 bases lay between the germline ends. CDR3 sequence (DNA): TGTGCCAGCAGTTCCGGGGTTGACTATGGCTACACCTTC. Translating gives CASSSGVDYGYTF.

V is TRBV19 and J is TRBJ1-3; 8 bases align to TRBD1. The trim removed 5 bases at V and 0 bases at J, leaving 12 bases unmatched. This CDR3 is built from 18 residues. CDR1 is LNHDA, CDR2 SQIVND, per germline (reference sequence). Here the CDR3 reads CASSPEYRGWLSGNTIYF. For the CDR3, the DNA is TGTGCCAGTAGTCCAGAGTACAGGGGGTGGCTCTCTGGAAACACCATATATTTT.

This clone was detected once. The chain is built from TRBV28 and TRBJ2-3; 12 bases are shared with TRBD1. The trim removed 1 base at V and 6 bases at J, leaving 8 bases unmatched. Germline V gene sequence: CDR1 MDHEN, CDR2 SYDVKM. The CDR3 loop spans 17 amino acids. The CDR3 DNA follows: TGTGCCAGCAGTTTATCCGGGACAGGGGGCTCGCGGGATACGCAGTATTTT. Encoded protein: CASSLSGTGGSRDTQYF.

V usage is TRBV7-2 and J usage is TRBJ1-2; D is ambiguous. V dropped 5 bases and J dropped 4 bases, with 11 bases sitting between them. The germline CDR1 and CDR2 sequences are SGHTA and FQGNSA. The CDR3 sequence is 13 residues long. CDR3 DNA sequence: TGTGCCAGCAGCATCGAGGTCCGCTATGGCTACACCTTC. Translation: CASSIEVRYGYTF.

CDR3 DNA: TGCGCCAGCAGCCAGGACACTAACTCCTATAATTCACCCCTCCACTTT. It yields the protein CASSQDTNSYNSPLHF. This rearrangement joins TRBV5-1 to TRBJ1-6; maybe TRBD1 (5 bases). The CDR3 is 16 amino acids. Trimming removed 4 bases at V and 0 bases at J, with 11 bases between. Per the germline V gene, CDR1 is SGHRS and CDR2 is YFSETQ. Supplemented by reference TRBV5-1 and TRBJ1-6, the full variable domain reads KAGVTQTPRYLIKTRGQQVTLSCSPISGHRSVSWYQQTPGQGLQFLFEYFSETQRNKGNFPGRFSGRQFSNSRSEMNVSTLELGDSALYLCASSQDTNSYNSPLHFGNGTRLTVT.

The CDR3 is CASTRRGGSGDYYGYTF. The CDR3 DNA follows: TGTGCCAGTACTCGAAGAGGCGGGTCGGGGGACTACTATGGCTACACCTTC. J is TRBJ1-2 and V is TRBV19; perhaps TRBD1 as D (5 bases). Germline-derived CDR1 and CDR2 are LNHDA and SQIVND (reference sequence). V gave up 7 bases and J gave up 3 bases, with 24 bases separating them. The CDR3 extends over 17 amino acids.